Below, one T cell receptor (beta chain) is given with its context. This record belongs to a study of blood T cell repertoires in COVID-19. The wider study: Italy, Spain and the United States were the sources of the convalescent and acute COVID-19 samples. Nucleic acid was either cDNA or gDNA, and it came from T cells, B-cell-depleted T cells, or PBMCs.

Authors' methods: Counts of nucleated cells, estimated from reference gene primer amplification, were obtained. Sequencing was performed with immunoSEQ multiplex PCR; in TCRdb, only in-frame clones are kept and a portion is missing. V, J and clone size are taken as reported in that table, and D and trimming were inferred from the DNA itself. The table includes some 260,000 clones, over 70% detected once. Germline lookup yields CDR1 MDHEN and CDR2 SYDVKM. The V segment lost 7 bases and the J segment 6 bases; nucleotides outside the gene matches: 11. CDR3 length equals 14 residues. Patients from Seattle were sampled longitudinally, starting during active infection.

The sequenced sample consisted of peripheral blood. This chain connects TRBV28 to TRBJ1-2; 7 nucleotides align to TRBD1. This sequence was found in a woman aged 70-85 years with COVID-19, enrolled during active disease. Written as DNA, the CDR3 is TGTGCCAGCACCGACCTAGGGACAGTTAATGGCTACACCTTC. This gives the protein CASTDLGTVNGYTF.